Presented here are 14 T cell receptor beta chains from one specimen sequenced in a study of CD8 T cells in Susac syndrome. When the RNA was reverse transcribed, random hexamers were used with an input of roughly 0.5 to 1 ug. TCRdb called the immunoSEQ multiplex PCR reads again in MiXCR, with one record for every CDR3 protein. The table records hundreds of thousands of distinct CDR3 sequences, around 85% of them present only once. Material: CD8+ T cells from PBMCs. These receptors all stem from a human donor with multiple sclerosis.

The V call is TRBV20-1, the J call TRBJ2-7; 8 bases are a match to TRBD2. The germline CDR1 and CDR2 sequences are DFQATT and SNEGSKA (reference sequence). The junction had 14 bases not matched to a gene; V was cut back by 6 bases and J by 4 bases. CDR3 size: 15 residues. Written as DNA, the CDR3 is TGCAGTGCCCTACAACTAAGCGGGAGCGGGTACGAGCAGTACTTC. Translating it yields CSALQLSGSGYEQYF.

V is TRBV9 and J is TRBJ2-1; 8 nucleotides match TRBD2. This CDR3 comprises 15 residues. Germline CDR1 and CDR2: SGDLS and YYNGEE. V lost 0 bases to trimming and J lost 9 bases; unmatched junction nucleotides: 8. CDR3 protein: CASSVGGGRLGEQFF. As DNA, the CDR3 is TGTGCCAGCAGCGTAGGAGGCGGGAGGCTCGGTGAGCAGTTCTTC.

The count of this clonotype is one. The chain combines TRBV6-5 with TRBJ2-1, with D possibly matching TRBD2 (6 bases). The V gene's germline CDR1 is MNHEY and CDR2 SVGAGI. The V and J ends lost 4 bases and 0 bases respectively, with 13 bases between them. CDR3 size: 16 residues. CDR3 nucleotides: TGTGCCAGCAGTTCAGAGGCGGGGAGCTCCTACAATGAGCAGTTCTTC. Residues: CASSSEAGSSYNEQFF.

This clonotype was detected once. The DNA of the CDR3 is TGTGCCAGCACCCGCCAGGGCCGCTCCTACAATGAGCAGTTCTTC. It codes for CASTRQGRSYNEQFF. The V call is TRBV28, the J call TRBJ2-1, with a possible D match to TRBD1 (5 bases). The CDR3 is 15 amino acids. Per the germline V gene, CDR1 is MDHEN and CDR2 is SYDVKM. Trimming took 7 bases from V and 0 from J, leaving 13 bases between them.

This chain connects TRBV28 to TRBJ2-7, with TRBD2 matching 8 bases. Germline V gene data show CDR1 as MDHEN and CDR2 as SYDVKM. The CDR3 is 15 amino acids. V was pared by 5 bases and J by 2 bases, with 8 bases of the junction left unmatched. CDR3 bases: TGTGCCAGCAGTCAATGGGGTAGCGGGGCCTACGAGCAGTACTTC. Translating it yields CASSQWGSGAYEQYF. The entire variable domain, with the rest obtained from reference TRBV28 and TRBJ2-7, is as follows: DVKVTQSSRYLVKRTGEKVFLECVQDMDHENMFWYRQDPGLGLRLIYFSYDVKMKEKGDIPEGYSVSREKKERFSLILESASTNQTSMYLCASSQWGSGAYEQYFGPGTRLTVT.

CDR3 nucleotides: TGCAGCGTCCATATTAGCGGGAGAGGGCGAGAGACCCAGTACTTC. Translated: CSVHISGRGRETQYF. The chain carries TRBV20-1 and TRBJ2-5; 9 nucleotides match TRBD2. The CDR3 is 15 residues long. Per the germline V gene, CDR1 is DFQATT and CDR2 is SNEGSKA (reference sequence).

Concerning this clonotype itself: Germline is not matched at one junction end, which may reflect a read error. The chain uses TRBV2 and TRBJ2-7; 8 bases line up with TRBD2. Per germline, CDR1 SNHLY and CDR2 FYNNEI. The CDR3 covers 12 residues. The CDR3 is CASRSKPGLETF. The CDR3, as DNA: TGTGCCAGCAGAAGTAAGCCGGGACTAGAAACATTC.

This clonotype was found once. The chain has TRBV27 and TRBJ2-5; 8 nucleotides align to TRBD1. This CDR3 has 15 residues. Germline lookup yields CDR1 MNHEY and CDR2 SMNVEV (reference sequence). The junction had 2 bases not matched to a gene; V was cut back by 2 bases and J by 0 bases. CDR3 protein: CASSLTGGDQETQYF. CDR3 nucleotide sequence: TGTGCCAGCAGTTTAACAGGGGGAGACCAAGAGACCCAGTACTTC.

The J gene is TRBJ2-1, the V gene TRBV9, with TRBD2 identical over 11 bases. The V and J ends lost 0 bases and 4 bases, in that order; junction bases with no gene match: 6. Germline V gives CDR1 SGDLS, CDR2 YYNGEE. The CDR3 contains 17 residues. For the CDR3, the DNA is TGTGCCAGCAGCGTAGAGACTAGCGGGAATAAGTACAATGAGCAGTTCTTC. Residues: CASSVETSGNKYNEQFF.

The V call is TRBV13, the J call TRBJ1-1; 7 bases line up with TRBD1. CDR3 size: 14 residues. V dropped 4 bases and J dropped 6; count of bases not matched to a gene: 8. In germline, CDR1 is PRHDT, CDR2 FYEKMQ (reference sequence). In nucleotides, the CDR3 is TGTGCCAGCAGCTGGGGACAGACAGGACCTGAAGCTTTCTTT. This sequence encodes CASSWGQTGPEAFF.

In this sample, this clonotype turned up a few times. This chain joins TRBV14 and TRBJ2-1, with 7 positions matching TRBD1. Germline loops: CDR1 SGHDN, CDR2 FVKESK. V was pared by 2 bases and J by 2 bases, with 0 bases of the junction left unmatched. The CDR3 runs 14 residues. The CDR3 region has the DNA TGTGCCAGCAGCCAAAGGGGGCCCTACAATGAGCAGTTCTTC. Its protein is CASSQRGPYNEQFF. Variable domain in full (rest from reference TRBV14 and TRBJ2-1): EAGVTQFPSHSVIEKGQTVTLRCDPISGHDNLYWYRRVMGKEIKFLLHFVKESKQDESGMPNNRFLAERTGGTYSTLKVQPAELEDSGVYFCASSQRGPYNEQFFGPGTRLTVL.

This chain connects TRBV27 to TRBJ1-2; D might be TRBD1 (5 bases). This CDR3 comprises 13 residues. Germline CDR1 is MNHEY and CDR2 is SMNVEV (reference sequence). V was cut by 10 bases and J by 7 bases, with 19 bases left in between. The CDR3 DNA is TGTGCCACCCGGGAGGCGGGGGTCGGTGGCTACACCTTC. It specifies CATREAGVGGYTF.

The V call is TRBV7-9, the J call TRBJ2-3, with 8 nucleotides matching TRBD2. V shed 2 bases and J 6 bases; nucleotides not matched to a gene: 19. Germline lookup yields CDR1 SEHNR and CDR2 FQNEAQ (reference sequence). The CDR3 has 19 residues. CDR3 in amino acids: CASSLPYEAPAGVADTQYF. The CDR3 region has the DNA TGTGCCAGCAGCTTACCCTACGAGGCCCCAGCGGGAGTAGCGGATACGCAGTATTTT.

The chain has TRBV27 and TRBJ2-2; maybe TRBD2 (6 bases). Germline CDR1 MNHEY, CDR2 SMNVEV (reference sequence). The CDR3 runs to 13 residues. V shed 8 bases and J shed 1 base, with 8 bases lying between them. CDR3 sequence (DNA): TGTGCCAGCGGGACTGTGAACACCGGGGAGCTGTTTTTT. Its protein product is CASGTVNTGELFF.